The source of this T cell receptor (beta chain) is a study of cytomegalovirus exposure and HLA in healthy donors. Study context: An earlier analysis identified 120 million or so unique TCR beta sequences in some 180 million T cells. Study outcomes and limitations: A few V segments could not be told apart, such as TRBV6-2 and TRBV6-3, and were left out.

In the case of this clone: Its antigen is not known.

The PCR was carried out with 60 Vbeta primers and 13 Jbeta primers. Sequencing used immunoSEQ multiplex PCR; TCRdb keeps in-frame clones, though not all of them. Among 150,000 to 200,000 clones, 82% were seen once, and the ten largest hold about 0.094%. The germline V gene has CDR1 LNHDA and CDR2 SQIVND (reference sequence). This CDR3 is built from 14 residues. Germline trimming cut 7 bases from V and 7 bases from J; bases unmatched to any gene: 9. Material: PBMCs. This TCR was recovered from a boy between 2 and 15 years old in good health and CMV-seronegative. The gene calls are TRBV19 and TRBJ1-4; 7 positions agree with TRBD1. This CDR3 reads CASTSGTVFEKLFF. As DNA, the CDR3 is TGTGCCAGTACCTCCGGGACAGTGTTTGAAAAACTGTTTTTT. The variable domain in full, with the rest retrieved from reference TRBV19 and TRBJ1-4, is DGGITQSPKYLFRKEGQNVTLSCEQNLNHDAMYWYRQDPGQGLRLIYYSQIVNDFQKGDIAEGYSVSREKKESFPLTVTSAQKNPTAFYLCASTSGTVFEKLFFGSGTQLSVL.